A single sample gave rise to the 25 T cell receptor beta chains below, sequenced in a study of T cell responses to AZD1222 COVID-19 vaccine. Method: immunoSEQ multiplex PCR; TCRdb's copy keeps in-frame clones and lacks some. The sample carries approximately 75,000 clones, around 86% recorded once. This material consisted of peripheral blood, taken 28 days after the second AZD1222 dose. All receptors derive from an adult who received the AZD1222 COVID-19 vaccine.

The chain recombines TRBV19 with TRBJ2-7, with D uncertain. The ends were cut back, 1 base at V and 0 bases at J, with 7 bases in the middle. CDR1 is LNHDA, CDR2 SQIVND, per germline (reference sequence). The CDR3 covers 14 residues. The CDR3 protein is CASSIGANSYEQYF. CDR3 in DNA: TGTGCCAGTAGTATAGGGGCCAACTCCTACGAGCAGTACTTC. The whole variable domain, filled in from reference TRBV19 and TRBJ2-7, reads DGGITQSPKYLFRKEGQNVTLSCEQNLNHDAMYWYRQDPGQGLRLIYYSQIVNDFQKGDIAEGYSVSREKKESFPLTVTSAQKNPTAFYLCASSIGANSYEQYFGPGTRLTVT.

This clone was found a few times. Other DNA sequences within the sample encode an identical CDR3. The chain joins TRBV3-1 (or the pseudogene TRBV3-2) to TRBJ1-1; the D gene is possibly TRBD1 (5 bases). The CDR3 is 13 residues long. V was shortened by 3 bases and J by 1 base, with 6 bases between the two germline ends. Germline V gene lookup returns CDR1 LGHDT and CDR2 YNNKEL (reference sequence). The CDR3 spells CASSQGGNTEAFF. In DNA, the CDR3 is TGTGCCAGCAGCCAGGGGGGGAACACTGAAGCTTTCTTT.

The rearrangement links TRBV6-2 or TRBV6-3 to TRBJ1-1; D is unclear. The CDR3 is made up of 13 amino acids. Germline V gives CDR1 MNHEY, CDR2 SVGEGT. The V gene lost 5 bases and the J gene lost 12 bases, with 19 bases spanning the gap. The CDR3, as DNA: TGTGCCAGCAGTGCTACAAGAGGAGGGCTGACTTTCTTT. The encoded protein is CASSATRGGLTFF.

The rearrangement uses TRBV29-1 and TRBJ1-5, with 11 bases that match TRBD1. With V trimmed by 5 bases and J by 8 bases, 5 bases remained unmatched. This CDR3 is built from 13 residues. Germline CDR1 SQVTM, CDR2 ANQGSEA. CDR3 in DNA: TGCAGCGTTAGGACAGGGGGCATGGAGCCCCAGCATTTT. It yields the protein CSVRTGGMEPQHF.

The chain has TRBV28 and TRBJ2-5, with D perhaps matching TRBD2 (6 bases). The germline V gene has CDR1 MDHEN and CDR2 SYDVKM. The CDR3 covers 13 residues. Trimming shortened V by 3 bases and J by 5 bases, and 10 bases separated the two germline ends. CDR3 nucleotide sequence: TGTGCCAGCAGTTTGGGGGGTGGGGAGACCCAGTACTTC. It codes for CASSLGGGETQYF.

This clone was recorded once. V usage is TRBV5-1 and J usage is TRBJ1-6; D is ambiguous. V lost 0 bases and J lost 0, with 16 bases in between. There are 19 residues in the CDR3. In germline, CDR1 is SGHRS, CDR2 YFSETQ. The DNA of the CDR3 is TGCGCCAGCAGCTTGGAATGGGTCAGTGCGAGCTCCTATAATTCACCCCTCCACTTT. As protein: CASSLEWVSASSYNSPLHF.

The chain joins TRBV27 to TRBJ2-3; D is perhaps TRBD1 (5 bases). V was pared by 7 bases and J by 4 bases, with 12 bases between. The CDR3 covers 13 residues. Germline-derived CDR1 and CDR2 are MNHEY and SMNVEV (reference sequence). In DNA form, the CDR3 reads TGTGCCAGCAAGCAGGGTTTCGCAGATACGCAGTATTTT. Its translation: CASKQGFADTQYF.

The V call is TRBV5-1, the J call TRBJ2-2; 14 nucleotides align to TRBD2. The germline V gene encodes CDR1 SGHRS and CDR2 YFSETQ. V lost 5 bases and J lost 5; bases outside the gene matches: 2. CDR3 size: 15 residues. CDR3 bases: TGCGCCAGCAGGGGACTAGCGGGGGAAACCGGGGAGCTGTTTTTT. Its protein product is CASRGLAGETGELFF. Full variable domain (outside the CDR3, taken from reference TRBV5-1 and TRBJ2-2): KAGVTQTPRYLIKTRGQQVTLSCSPISGHRSVSWYQQTPGQGLQFLFEYFSETQRNKGNFPGRFSGRQFSNSRSEMNVSTLELGDSALYLCASRGLAGETGELFFGEGSRLTVL.

The V call is TRBV2, the J call TRBJ2-2; D is uncertain. This CDR3 has 15 residues. With 4 bases removed from V and 0 bases from J, the gap between germline ends came to 9 bases. The germline CDR1 and CDR2 sequences are SNHLY and FYNNEI. For the CDR3, the DNA is TGTGCCAGCAGTGTGGAACGTTCGAACACCGGGGAGCTGTTTTTT. This codes for CASSVERSNTGELFF.

The rearrangement uses TRBV6-1 and TRBJ1-5, with 10 bases lining up with TRBD1. Germline CDR1 MNHNS, CDR2 SASEGT. This CDR3 contains 17 residues. With V trimmed by 3 bases and J by 2 bases, 7 bases remained unmatched. The CDR3 sequence is CASSDQPGTGGNQPQHF. The CDR3 bases are TGTGCCAGCAGTGATCAACCCGGGACAGGGGGCAATCAGCCCCAGCATTTT.

V is TRBV6-6 and J is TRBJ1-6; D uncertain. The CDR3 consists of 14 residues. Looked up from germline, CDR1 is MNHNY and CDR2 is SVGAGI (reference sequence). V dropped 3 bases and J dropped 5 bases, with 8 bases sitting between them. DNA of the CDR3: TGTGCCAGCAGTTATGATGGAAATAATTCACCCCTCCACTTT. This sequence encodes CASSYDGNNSPLHF.

In this sample, this clone turned up a few times. The chain's CDR3 is CASSLGDRGTEAFF. CDR3 sequence (DNA): TGCGCCAGCAGCCTAGGGGACAGGGGGACTGAAGCTTTCTTT. The chain uses TRBV5-1 and TRBJ1-1, with 11 bases lining up with TRBD1. Trimming removed 4 bases from V and 5 bases from J; junction bases left unmatched: 4. This CDR3 is built from 14 residues. Per germline, CDR1 SGHRS and CDR2 YFSETQ.

The chain employs TRBV19 and TRBJ1-5; TRBD1 agrees at 7 bases. The CDR3 runs to 16 residues. CDR1 and CDR2 from the germline V gene are LNHDA and SQIVND (reference sequence). The V segment lost 7 bases and the J segment 1 base; nucleotides outside the gene matches: 10. The CDR3 coding sequence is TGTGCCAGTATGGAGACAGGGATGGGCAGCAATCAGCCCCAGCATTTT. Translated: CASMETGMGSNQPQHF. The full variable domain, with the rest looked up from reference TRBV19 and TRBJ1-5, is DGGITQSPKYLFRKEGQNVTLSCEQNLNHDAMYWYRQDPGQGLRLIYYSQIVNDFQKGDIAEGYSVSREKKESFPLTVTSAQKNPTAFYLCASMETGMGSNQPQHFGDGTRLSIL.

V gene TRBV5-4 combines with J gene TRBJ2-2; 16 bases fit TRBD2. The trim removed 4 bases at V and 4 bases at J, leaving 7 bases unmatched. The V gene's germline CDR1 is SGHNT and CDR2 YYREEE (reference sequence). The CDR3 covers 18 residues. The CDR3 sequence is CASSTGLAGGLGTGELFF. DNA for the CDR3: TGTGCCAGCAGCACGGGACTAGCGGGGGGGCTCGGCACCGGGGAGCTGTTTTTT. The complete variable domain, with remaining parts taken from reference TRBV5-4 and TRBJ2-2, reads ETGVTQSPTHLIKTRGQQVTLRCSSQSGHNTVSWYQQALGQGPQFIFQYYREEENGRGNFPPRFSGLQFPNYSSELNVNALELDDSALYLCASSTGLAGGLGTGELFFGEGSRLTVL.

This clone has a single count. The CDR3 sequence: CAWNRSSTMGTEAFF. In DNA form, the CDR3 reads TGTGCCTGGAACAGATCTTCAACGATGGGCACTGAAGCTTTCTTT. The chain uses TRBV30 and TRBJ1-1; D is undetermined. Germline V gene lookup returns CDR1 GTSNPN and CDR2 SVGIG (reference sequence). The CDR3 covers 15 residues. The ends were cut back, 4 bases at V and 4 bases at J, with 19 bases in the middle.

In its sample, this clone was seen many times. This chain connects TRBV10-1 to TRBJ1-2; D might be TRBD1 (6 bases). Germline-derived CDR1 and CDR2 are WNHNN and SYGVQD (reference sequence). The CDR3 consists of 13 residues. With 6 bases removed from V and 3 bases from J, the gap between germline ends came to 11 bases. The CDR3 bases are TGCGCCAGCAGCAACAGGGTAGACTATGGCTACACCTTC. Residues: CASSNRVDYGYTF.

The V gene is TRBV7-2, the J gene TRBJ2-2, with TRBD2 matching 14 bases. The ends lost 3 bases at V and 4 bases at J; junction bases unmatched: 4. The CDR3 consists of 17 residues. From germline, CDR1 is SGHTA and CDR2 FQGNSA. CDR3 region: CASSFGLAGGGTGELFF. CDR3 nucleotides: TGTGCCAGCAGCTTCGGACTAGCGGGGGGAGGCACCGGGGAGCTGTTTTTT.

This clone has only one observation. Other DNA sequences of this sample code for an identical CDR3. This chain connects TRBV3-1 (or the pseudogene TRBV3-2) to TRBJ1-3; no clear D gene. V was pared by 1 base and J by 3 bases, with 4 bases between. Germline V CDR1 and CDR2: LGHDT, YNNKEL (reference sequence). The CDR3 totals 13 residues. The CDR3 sequence is CASSQGGGNTIYF. The CDR3 DNA reads TGTGCCAGCAGCCAAGGGGGTGGAAACACCATATATTTT.

The chain couples TRBV18 to TRBJ2-7; a possible D gene is TRBD1 (6 bases). The length of the CDR3 is 14 residues. Trimming pared 4 bases from V and 4 bases from J, leaving 14 bases between. Per the germline V gene, CDR1 is KGHSH and CDR2 is LQKENI. CDR3 sequence (DNA): TGTGCCAGCTCACGGACGGGCAGGGGTTACGAGCAGTACTTC. As protein: CASSRTGRGYEQYF.

The chain is built from TRBV5-1 and TRBJ1-1, with 8 positions matching TRBD1. Germline-derived CDR1 and CDR2 are SGHRS and YFSETQ. Losses at the gene ends were 7 bases for V and 2 bases for J; bases not matched to a gene: 7. The CDR3 has 14 residues. CDR3 DNA sequence: TGCGCCAGCGCTTGGACAGGGACAAACACTGAAGCTTTCTTT. Amino acids: CASAWTGTNTEAFF. The complete variable domain, with remaining parts taken from reference TRBV5-1 and TRBJ1-1, reads KAGVTQTPRYLIKTRGQQVTLSCSPISGHRSVSWYQQTPGQGLQFLFEYFSETQRNKGNFPGRFSGRQFSNSRSEMNVSTLELGDSALYLCASAWTGTNTEAFFGQGTRLTVV.

V usage is TRBV3-1 (or the pseudogene TRBV3-2) and J usage is TRBJ1-2, with D maybe TRBD1 (5 bases). CDR1 is LGHDT, CDR2 YNNKEL, per germline (reference sequence). With 4 bases removed from V and 5 bases from J, the gap between germline ends came to 17 bases. The CDR3 is 15 amino acids. The CDR3 spells CASSPIRDSRYGYTF. The CDR3 DNA sequence: TGTGCCAGCAGCCCAATTCGGGACTCCAGATATGGCTACACCTTC.

This rearrangement joins TRBV5-8 to TRBJ2-3; TRBD1 might be the D (6 bases). The CDR3 runs 13 residues. CDR1 and CDR2 from the germline V gene are SGHTS and YDEGEE. Trimming took 7 bases from V and 0 from J, leaving 9 bases between them. This CDR3 reads CASQGSSTDTQYF. CDR3 bases: TGTGCCAGCCAGGGGTCTAGCACAGATACGCAGTATTTT.

The table lists this clone with a count of one. The gene calls are TRBV7-8 and TRBJ1-5; 8 nucleotides agree with TRBD1. The CDR3 has 16 residues. Germline assignment: CDR1 SGHVS and CDR2 FQNEAQ. V gave up 6 bases and J gave up 1 base; unmatched junction bases: 8. DNA of the CDR3: TGTGCCAGCAGACCGGACAGGGCGCCCAGCAATCAGCCCCAGCATTTT. The encoded protein is CASRPDRAPSNQPQHF.

This clone has a single count. V is TRBV27 and J is TRBJ2-7, with TRBD2 as a possible D gene (6 bases). The CDR3 sequence is 13 residues long. The germline V gene encodes CDR1 MNHEY and CDR2 SMNVEV (reference sequence). V lost 4 bases, J lost 7 bases, and 14 bases lay in between. The CDR3 DNA is TGTGCCAGCAGTTCGAATCAGGGACTGGAGCAGTACTTC. Encoded protein: CASSSNQGLEQYF.

This clone was observed a few times. This rearrangement joins TRBV6-2 or TRBV6-3 to TRBJ2-4; 12 nucleotides agree with TRBD2. Germline lookup yields CDR1 MNHEY and CDR2 SVGEGT. Trimming took 4 bases from V and 0 from J; bases not matched to a gene: 4. The CDR3 consists of 17 residues. The CDR3 reads CASSLTSGGGAKNIQYF. In DNA, the CDR3 is TGTGCCAGCAGTTTGACTAGCGGGGGCGGAGCCAAAAACATTCAGTACTTC.